This TCR beta chain was identified during a study of regulatory T cells in long-lasting Graves disease. The wider study: Graves' patients diagnosed newly had used antithyroid drugs under 3 months. The study's findings and limits: New patients shared approximately 970 public clonotypes, and persistent patients shared more, with 2,741.

CDR3 regions were amplified by Arm-PCR using iRepertoire HTBI primers to build TCR beta libraries. TCRdb recomputed calls from the multiplex PCR reads with MiXCR, one row per CDR3 protein. The sample includes more than 300,000 distinct CDR3 sequences, 12% seen only once; the top ten take 18%. As for time point: newly diagnosed GD, antithyroid drugs for less than 3 months. PBMC RNA served as the TCR library source. EDTA tubes held roughly 10 milliliters of peripheral blood from each patient. With 6 bases removed from V and 5 bases from J, the gap between germline ends came to 17 bases. The CDR3 runs 14 residues. As regards this clonotype: Its antigen remains unidentified.

These records were also assigned to another study, of T cells in Graves' hyperthyroidism and ophthalmopathy. That publication notes: Uncontrolled infection, other autoimmune disease, pregnancy or lactation excluded patients.

The source material was peripheral blood mononuclear cells (PBMCs), sampled at new diagnosis, from a patient treated with antithyroid drugs. This TCR was recovered from a woman between 18 and 29 years old with Graves disease. V usage is TRBV12-3 or TRBV12-4 and J usage is TRBJ2-7; tentative D call: TRBD2 (5 bases). The CDR3 loop reads CASSLLTRPHEQYF. Here the CDR3 DNA reads TGTGCCAGCAGCCTCCTTACTAGACCTCACGAGCAGTACTTC.